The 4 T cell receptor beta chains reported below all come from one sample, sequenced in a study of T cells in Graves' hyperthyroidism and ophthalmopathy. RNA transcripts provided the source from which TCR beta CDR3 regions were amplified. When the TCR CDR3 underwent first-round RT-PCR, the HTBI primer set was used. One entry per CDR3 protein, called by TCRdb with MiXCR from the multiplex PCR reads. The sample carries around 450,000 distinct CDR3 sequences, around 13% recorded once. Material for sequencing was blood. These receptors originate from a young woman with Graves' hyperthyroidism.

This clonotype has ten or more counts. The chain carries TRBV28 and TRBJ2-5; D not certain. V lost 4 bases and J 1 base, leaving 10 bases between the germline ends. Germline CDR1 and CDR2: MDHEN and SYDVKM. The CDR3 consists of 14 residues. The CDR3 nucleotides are TGTGCCAGCAGTTCCCGACGGATCCAAGAGACCCAGTACTTC. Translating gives CASSSRRIQETQYF.

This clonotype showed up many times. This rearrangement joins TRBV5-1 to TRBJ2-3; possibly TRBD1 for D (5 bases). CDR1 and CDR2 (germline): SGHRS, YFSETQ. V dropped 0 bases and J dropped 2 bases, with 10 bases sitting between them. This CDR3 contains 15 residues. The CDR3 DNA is TGCGCCAGCAGCTTGGAACAGGTTCTCACAGATACGCAGTATTTT. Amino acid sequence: CASSLEQVLTDTQYF.

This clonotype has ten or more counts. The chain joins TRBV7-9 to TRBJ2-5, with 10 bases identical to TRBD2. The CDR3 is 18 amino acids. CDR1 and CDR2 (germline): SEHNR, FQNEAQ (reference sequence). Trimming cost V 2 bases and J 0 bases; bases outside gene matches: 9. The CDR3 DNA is TGTGCCAGCAGCTTAAGGTTTAGCGGGGGGACGTACCAAGAGACCCAGTACTTC. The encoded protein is CASSLRFSGGTYQETQYF.

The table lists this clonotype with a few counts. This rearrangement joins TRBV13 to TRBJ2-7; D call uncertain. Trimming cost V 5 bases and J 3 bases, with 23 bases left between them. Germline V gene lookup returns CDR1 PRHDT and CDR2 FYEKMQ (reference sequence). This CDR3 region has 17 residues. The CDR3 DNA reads TGTGCCAGCAGCACACGGAAGAGGAACAAGGTTCACTACGAGCAGTACTTC. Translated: CASSTRKRNKVHYEQYF.